A selection of T cell receptor beta chains follows, all from one sample in a study of blood T cell repertoires in COVID-19. Profiled with immunoSEQ multiplex PCR; TCRdb holds only in-frame clones, not every one. This table has approximately 50,000 clones, approximately 80% appearing once. Sequences were obtained from PBMCs or T cells enriched from blood (not recorded which). Every receptor here comes from a woman between 45 and 60 years old with acute COVID-19. Each CDR3 is given without its conserved first and last residue. The D gene is left open where the match is weak. Clone size, where shown, is once, few, many, or a class for clones that have expanded.

.	11	TRBV14	.	TRBJ2-5	ASSQASGETQY
.	14	TRBV28	.	TRBJ1-4	ASSLLRGDFNEKLF
TRBD1	13	TRBV3-1/TRBV3-2	.	TRBJ2-7	ASSPTGGRNYEQY
.	13	TRBV4-2	.	TRBJ1-2	ASSQDREGVNGYT
.	11	TRBV10-3	.	TRBJ1-5	AISRGKGQPQH
TRBD2	14	TRBV5-1	few	TRBJ2-1	ASSLPRRGAPNEQF
.	15	TRBV4-1	.	TRBJ2-3	ASSQVRTDLSTDTQY
TRBD2	15	TRBV4-1	.	TRBJ2-1	ASSRQPGTSAHNEQF
.	12	TRBV7-9	.	TRBJ2-5	ASSLGGGAETQY
.	12	TRBV10-1	.	TRBJ2-1	ASSETVSYNEQF
.	13	TRBV28	.	TRBJ2-7	ASSLSATRPPEQY
.	11	TRBV6-6	.	TRBJ1-2	ASTQTPGWGYT
TRBD1	11	TRBV2	.	TRBJ2-7	ATQTGGGYEQY
TRBD2	13	TRBV9	.	TRBJ2-5	ASSVVGGSTETQY
TRBD1	13	TRBV12-5	.	TRBJ2-5	ASAQSWDSQETQY
TRBD2	15	TRBV27	.	TRBJ2-3	ASSPPLTTSGFDTQY
.	15	TRBV5-4	.	TRBJ2-2	ASSRGVRGTNTGELF
.	13	TRBV25-1	once	TRBJ1-1	ASSIAGHMGTEAF
TRBD1	12	TRBV29-1	.	TRBJ2-7	TPCPGQGSREQY
.	11	TRBV30	.	TRBJ2-1	AWSVHRVNEQF
TRBD1	12	TRBV7-9	.	TRBJ1-1	ASSYFDRGNTAF
.	10	TRBV2	.	TRBJ1-2	ASSGTAYGYT
TRBD1	11	TRBV2	.	TRBJ1-5	ASKGAWVQPQH
.	11	TRBV30	.	TRBJ1-1	AWSEEGNTEAF
.	13	TRBV4-1	.	TRBJ2-1	AIRQDPSSYNEQF
.	11	TRBV6-5	once	TRBJ2-1	ASRPTGNNEQF
.	11	TRBV11-1	.	TRBJ2-1	ASSLTEFNEQF
TRBD1	13	TRBV9	.	TRBJ1-5	ASSDVGTVDQPQH
.	12	TRBV28	once	TRBJ1-1	ASSLDDRGTEAF
.	13	TRBV7-2	few	TRBJ2-7	ASTPSRGPNYEQY
.	10	TRBV2	.	TRBJ1-4	ASSLSDEKLF
.	10	TRBV28	.	TRBJ1-3	ASISKGGTIY
.	12	TRBV10-3	.	TRBJ2-7	ATSGTGIRYEQY
TRBD2	12	TRBV2	.	TRBJ2-1	ASSDRLAGNEQF
.	12	TRBV7-2	.	TRBJ2-7	ASSFGEVSYEQY
TRBD1	12	TRBV5-1	once	TRBJ2-7	ASSSGQGGYEQY
.	16	TRBV28	.	TRBJ1-4	ASSFQGGGSPANEKLF